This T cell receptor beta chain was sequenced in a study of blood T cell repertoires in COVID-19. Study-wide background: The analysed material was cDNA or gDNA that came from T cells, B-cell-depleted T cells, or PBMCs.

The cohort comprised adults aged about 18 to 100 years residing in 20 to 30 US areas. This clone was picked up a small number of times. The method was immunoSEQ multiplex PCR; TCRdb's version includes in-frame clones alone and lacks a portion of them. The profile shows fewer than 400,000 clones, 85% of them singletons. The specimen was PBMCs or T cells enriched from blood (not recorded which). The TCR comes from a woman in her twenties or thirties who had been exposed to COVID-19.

The CDR3 DNA follows: TGTGCCAGCAGCGTAGCCCCTGGGGGCCCCTTAGCTAACTATGGCTACACCTTC. It encodes CASSVAPGGPLANYGYTF. The chain couples TRBV9 to TRBJ1-2, with a weak D call TRBD1 (6 bases). This CDR3 region has 18 residues. Trimming stripped 0 bases from V and 0 bases from J, with 18 bases between. The germline CDR1 and CDR2 sequences are SGDLS and YYNGEE.